This T cell receptor (beta chain) comes out of a study of cytotoxic CD8 clonotypes in ibrutinib-treated CLL. On this clone itself: What it recognizes is unknown. The same CDR3 also results from other DNA sequences found in this sample.

Study findings and constraints: Whereas clonality rose at ibrutinib response, it declined toward baseline at progression.

The table came from immunoSEQ multiplex PCR; TCRdb's copy has only in-frame clones and leaves some out. Seen here are about 24,000 clones, less than 80% observed once, and the top ten hold roughly 9.5%. The CDR3 is 13 residues long. Trimming took 1 base from V and 2 from J, leaving 3 bases between them. The V gene's germline CDR1 is SEHNR and CDR2 FQNEAQ (reference sequence). The specimen comprised PBMCs, sampled before ibrutinib treatment. The source of this sequence is a human donor with chronic lymphocytic leukemia. The V gene is TRBV7-9, the J gene TRBJ1-3; D not resolved. CDR3 residues: CASSLGPGNTIYF. CDR3 bases: TGTGCCAGCAGCTTAGGCCCTGGAAACACCATATATTTT.